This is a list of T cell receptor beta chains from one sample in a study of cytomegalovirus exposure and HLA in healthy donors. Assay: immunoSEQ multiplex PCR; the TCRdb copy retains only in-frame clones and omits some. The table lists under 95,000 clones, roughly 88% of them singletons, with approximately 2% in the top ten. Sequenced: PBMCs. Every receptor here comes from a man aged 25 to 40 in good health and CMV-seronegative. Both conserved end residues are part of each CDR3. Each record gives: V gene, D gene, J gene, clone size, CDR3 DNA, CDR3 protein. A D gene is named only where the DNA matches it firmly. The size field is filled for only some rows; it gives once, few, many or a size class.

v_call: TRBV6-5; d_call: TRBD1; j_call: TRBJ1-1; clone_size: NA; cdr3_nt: TGTGCCAGCAGTTTAGGGACAGCACCTGAAGCTTTCTTT; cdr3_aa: CASSLGTAPEAFF
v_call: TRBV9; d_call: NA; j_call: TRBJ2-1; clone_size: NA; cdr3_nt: TGTGCCAGCAGCGTAGGTAGCGACTACAATGAGCAGTTCTTC; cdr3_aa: CASSVGSDYNEQFF
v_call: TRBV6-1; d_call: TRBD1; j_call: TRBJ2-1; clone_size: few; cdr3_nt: TGTGCCAGCAGTCCAGACGGGACAGGGGGCAATGAGCAGTTCTTC; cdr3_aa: CASSPDGTGGNEQFF
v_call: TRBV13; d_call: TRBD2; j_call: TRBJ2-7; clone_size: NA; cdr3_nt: TGTGCCAGCACCGGGACTAGCGGCTACGAGCAGTACTTC; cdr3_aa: CASTGTSGYEQYF
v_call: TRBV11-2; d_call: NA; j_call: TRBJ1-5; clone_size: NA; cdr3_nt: TGTGCCAGCAGCCGATCGCCGGGACATTATCAGCCCCAGCATTTT; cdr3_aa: CASSRSPGHYQPQHF
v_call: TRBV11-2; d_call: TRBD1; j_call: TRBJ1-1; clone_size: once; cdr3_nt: TGTGCCAGCAGTTCCGGGACAGGGGGCTCCAACACTGAAGCTTTCTTT; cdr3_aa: CASSSGTGGSNTEAFF
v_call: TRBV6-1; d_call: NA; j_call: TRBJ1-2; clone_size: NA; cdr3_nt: TGTGCCAGCAGTGAATACCAGGGGATGGGCTATGGCTACACCTTC; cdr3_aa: CASSEYQGMGYGYTF
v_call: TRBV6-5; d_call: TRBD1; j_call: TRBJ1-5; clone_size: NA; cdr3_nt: TGTGCCAGCAGTTACTCGACAGGGCCAAATCAGCCCCAGCATTTT; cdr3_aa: CASSYSTGPNQPQHF
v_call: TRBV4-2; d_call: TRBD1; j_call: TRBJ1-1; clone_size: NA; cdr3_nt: TGTGCCAGCAGCCAACGGGGACAGCAGAGTACTGAAGCTTTCTTT; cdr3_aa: CASSQRGQQSTEAFF
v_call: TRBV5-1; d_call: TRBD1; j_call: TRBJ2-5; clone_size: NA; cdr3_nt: TGCGCCAGCAGCTTGGACAGGGGCGAGACCCAGTACTTC; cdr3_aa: CASSLDRGETQYF
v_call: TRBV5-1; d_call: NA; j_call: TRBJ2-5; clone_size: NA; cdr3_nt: TGCGCCAGCAGCATACAAGAGACCCAGTACTTC; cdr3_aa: CASSIQETQYF
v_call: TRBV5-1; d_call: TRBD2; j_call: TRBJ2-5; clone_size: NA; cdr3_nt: TGCGCCAGCAGCTCGCTACCCCCAGGAGCGGGGGGTGAGACCCAGTACTTC; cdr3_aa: CASSSLPPGAGGETQYF
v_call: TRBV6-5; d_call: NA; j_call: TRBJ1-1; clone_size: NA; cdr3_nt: TGTGCCAGCAGCTTCCGGCGACAGAGGAACACTGAAGCTTTCTTT; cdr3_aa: CASSFRRQRNTEAFF
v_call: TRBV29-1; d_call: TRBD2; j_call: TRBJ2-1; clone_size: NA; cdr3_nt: TGCAGCGCAGCGACCGTCCTAGCGGAATACTACAATGAGCAGTTCTTC; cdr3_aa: CSAATVLAEYYNEQFF
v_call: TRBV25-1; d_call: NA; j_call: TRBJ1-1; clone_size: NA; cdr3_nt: TGTGCCAGCAGTGAATATGAGTGGATGGAGGGTACTGAAGCTTTCTTT; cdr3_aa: CASSEYEWMEGTEAFF
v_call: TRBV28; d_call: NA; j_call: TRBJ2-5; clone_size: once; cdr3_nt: TGTGCCAGCAGTTCCCCTAGCGCAGGAATGGAGACCCAGTACTTC; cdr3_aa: CASSSPSAGMETQYF
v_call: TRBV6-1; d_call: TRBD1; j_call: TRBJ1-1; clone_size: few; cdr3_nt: TGTGCCAGCAGTCCTACAGGGGACACTGAAGCTTTCTTT; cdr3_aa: CASSPTGDTEAFF
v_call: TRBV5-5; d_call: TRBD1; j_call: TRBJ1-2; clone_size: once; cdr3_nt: TGTGCCAGCAGCTTGCCGGGACAGATATCTAGGGAGGCCTTC; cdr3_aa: CASSLPGQISREAF
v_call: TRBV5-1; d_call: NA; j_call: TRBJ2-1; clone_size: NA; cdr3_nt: TGCGCCAGCAGCCTTGTGACAGGAGGAGATGAGCAGTTCTTC; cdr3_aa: CASSLVTGGDEQFF
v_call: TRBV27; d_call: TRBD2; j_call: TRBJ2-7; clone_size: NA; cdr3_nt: TGTGCCAGCAGTTTTTCAGGACTAGAATATCGGCACGAGCAGTACTTC; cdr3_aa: CASSFSGLEYRHEQYF
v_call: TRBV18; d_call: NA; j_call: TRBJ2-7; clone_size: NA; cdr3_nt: TGTGCCAGCTCACCGACAATTTCCTCCTACGAGCAGTACTTC; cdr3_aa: CASSPTISSYEQYF
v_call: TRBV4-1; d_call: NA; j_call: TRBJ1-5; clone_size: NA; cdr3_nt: TGCGCCAGCAGCCAAGAAGGCGGGGGTCGGTCCCAGCCCCAGCATTTT; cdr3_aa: CASSQEGGGRSQPQHF
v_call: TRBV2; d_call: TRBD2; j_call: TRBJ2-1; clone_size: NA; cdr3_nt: TGTGCCAGAGGGGACCCCGCTAGCGGGAGGGTCTACAATGAGCAGTTCTTC; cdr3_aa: CARGDPASGRVYNEQFF
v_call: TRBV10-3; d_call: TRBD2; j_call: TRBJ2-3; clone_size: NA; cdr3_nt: TGTGCCATCAGGCGGACTAGCGGAGCTGTATCAGATACGCAGTATTTT; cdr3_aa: CAIRRTSGAVSDTQYF
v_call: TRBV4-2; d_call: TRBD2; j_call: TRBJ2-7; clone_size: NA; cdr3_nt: TGTGCCAGCAGCCAAGATCAACTAGCGGGAGGTCACGAGCAGTACTTC; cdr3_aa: CASSQDQLAGGHEQYF
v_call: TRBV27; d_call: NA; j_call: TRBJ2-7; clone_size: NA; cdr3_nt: TGTGCCAGCAGGTCCGCGGGGAGCTACGAGCAGTACTTC; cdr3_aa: CASRSAGSYEQYF
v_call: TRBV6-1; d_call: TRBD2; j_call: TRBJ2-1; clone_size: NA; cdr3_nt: TGTGCCAGCAGTGGCGGGACTAGCGGCTACAATGAGCAGTTCTTC; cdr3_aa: CASSGGTSGYNEQFF
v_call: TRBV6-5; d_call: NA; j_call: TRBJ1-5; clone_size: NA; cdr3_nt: NA; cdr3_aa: CASSVRARGNQPQHF
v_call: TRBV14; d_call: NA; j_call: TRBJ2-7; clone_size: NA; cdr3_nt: TGTGCCAGCAGCCGGTCCGGGACTCTCACCTACGAGCAGTACTTC; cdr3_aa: CASSRSGTLTYEQYF
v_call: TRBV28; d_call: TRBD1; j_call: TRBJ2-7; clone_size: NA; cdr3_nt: TGTGCCAGCAGTCCCCTGCGGGACAGGGGGAACGAGCAGTACTTC; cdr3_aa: CASSPLRDRGNEQYF
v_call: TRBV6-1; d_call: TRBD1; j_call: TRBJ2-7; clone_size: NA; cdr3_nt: TGTGCCAGCAGTGACGGATGGTCGGCAGGGGGATTCTACGAGCAGTACTTC; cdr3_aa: CASSDGWSAGGFYEQYF
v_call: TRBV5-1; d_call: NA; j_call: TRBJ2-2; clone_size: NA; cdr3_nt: TGCGCCAGCAGCTTTGAGGGAGACACCGGGGAGCTGTTTTTT; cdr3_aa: CASSFEGDTGELFF
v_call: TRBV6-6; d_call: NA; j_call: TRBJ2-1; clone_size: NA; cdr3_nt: TGTGCCAGCACCAAAGGGGCCCGGAATGAGCAGTTCTTC; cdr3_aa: CASTKGARNEQFF
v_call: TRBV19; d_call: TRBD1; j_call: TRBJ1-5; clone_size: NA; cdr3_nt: TGTGCCAGCAGGACAGGGGGCAATCAGCCCCAGCATTTT; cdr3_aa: CASRTGGNQPQHF
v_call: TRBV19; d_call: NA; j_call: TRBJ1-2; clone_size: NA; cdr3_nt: TGTGCCAGTAGTACCAGGGTCTATGGCTACACCTTC; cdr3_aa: CASSTRVYGYTF
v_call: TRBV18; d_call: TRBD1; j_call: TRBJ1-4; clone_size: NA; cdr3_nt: TGTGCCAGCTCACCTGAGCAACAGGGGGCAGGAGAAAAACTGTTTTTT; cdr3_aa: CASSPEQQGAGEKLFF
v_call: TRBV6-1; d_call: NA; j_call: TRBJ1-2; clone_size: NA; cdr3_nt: TGTGCCAGCAGTGATCCCCCCAGGGGTAGTCGGGGCTACACCTTC; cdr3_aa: CASSDPPRGSRGYTF
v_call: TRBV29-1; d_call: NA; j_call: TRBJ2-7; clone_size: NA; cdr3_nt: TGCAGCTACACGAGTAGCGGATACGAGCAGTACTTC; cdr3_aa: CSYTSSGYEQYF
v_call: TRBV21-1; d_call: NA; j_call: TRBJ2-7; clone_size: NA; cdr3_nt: TGTGCCAGCAGCAAACCCAGACAGTCCTACGAGCAGTACTTC; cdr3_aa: CASSKPRQSYEQYF
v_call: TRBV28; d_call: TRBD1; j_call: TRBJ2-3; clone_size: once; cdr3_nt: TGTGCCAGCAGTCGATGGGGACAGGGCCAAGCAGATACGCAGTATTTT; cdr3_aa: CASSRWGQGQADTQYF
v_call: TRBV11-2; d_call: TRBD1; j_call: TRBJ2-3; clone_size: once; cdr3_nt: TGTGCCAGCAGCTCCTACAGGGGACGCACAGATACGCAGTATTTT; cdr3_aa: CASSSYRGRTDTQYF
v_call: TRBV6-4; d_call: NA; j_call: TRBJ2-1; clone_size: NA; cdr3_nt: TGTGCCAGCAGCACGCGCGGGGAGTCCTACAATGAGCAGTTCTTC; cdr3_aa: CASSTRGESYNEQFF
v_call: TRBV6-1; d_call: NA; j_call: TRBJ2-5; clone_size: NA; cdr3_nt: TGTGCCGGAATACAGGGGGGGTTTGGCCAAGAGACCCAGTACTTC; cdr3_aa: CAGIQGGFGQETQYF